This T cell receptor beta chain was captured by sequencing in a study of T cells in narcolepsy (dated by TCRdb to the late 2010s). Background for the entire study: Healthy control donors were enrolled in the study alongside patients who had narcolepsy type 1 or type 2 (NT1, NT2). The study sought autoreactive T cells targeting hypocretin neuron self-antigens (hypocretin, TRIB2) in narcolepsy patients, using TCR Vbeta sequencing to track clonotypes in blood and CSF.

What the study reported, not specific to this receptor: According to the report, autoreactive clonotypes were detected serially in the blood of the same patients and of different patients, but not in healthy controls. Numbers of sequenced blood memory CD4+ clonotypes were comparable, averaging roughly 40,000 in patients and over 30,000 in controls. Certain blood memory CD4+ repertoires from patients and controls had no sequences that matched autoreactive T cell clones. Plots that compared CSF and blood CD4+ T cell clonotypes from the same patient highlighted HCRT-specific and TRIB2-specific autoreactive clonotypes.

Inclusive of the bounding cysteine and phenylalanine, the CDR3 is 13 residues long. Only the CDR3 region is kept as DNA, spanning 39 bases read in frame from base 1. The germline V gene gives CDR1 as MNHNS and CDR2 as SASEGT. Relative to germline, V is 6 bases shorter and J is 8 bases shorter, with 16 bases between their ends. For TCR Vbeta sequencing, memory CD4+ T cells were sorted ex vivo from the peripheral blood of narcolepsy patients and healthy controls. This clone was detected only a few times. Its binding antigen is unknown. No base quality values were provided; no much bigger clone lies one nucleotide off. Libraries were built with the immunoSEQ multiplex PCR assay. TCRdb took over this immuneACCESS table, retaining in-frame rearrangements with V and J assigned. Such tables are incomplete; in checked studies, under half of the missing clones stem from an unresolved V gene, and the remainder is unexplained. The sample records about 30,000 clones, roughly three quarters of which are singletons. Around 0.96% of the sample is held by the ten biggest clonotypes.

The sequenced sample was CD45RA- memory CD4+ T cells from PBMCs. The cell subset or site label for this specimen denotes: memory T cells sorted ex vivo from peripheral blood. The TCR comes from a human donor with narcolepsy. The chain was built from TRBV6-1 and TRBJ1-2; a tentative D match to TRBD1 spans 5 bases. The nucleotide sequence is TGTGCCAGCAGCTGGAGGGGAAGAGACGGCTACACCTTC. It encodes CASSWRGRDGYTF.